Listed below are T cell receptor beta chains from one sample, sequenced in a study of blood T cell repertoires in COVID-19. The protocol was immunoSEQ multiplex PCR, while the TCRdb copy is restricted to in-frame clones and leaves out a portion. The data show under 200,000 clones, over 80% seen once. The sample was PBMCs or T cells enriched from blood (not recorded which). The receptors derive from a woman in her fifties or sixties who had recovered from COVID-19. CDR3s include the opening cysteine and the closing phenylalanine or tryptophan. D genes are given only for firm matches. For some rows the clone size is stated as once, few or many, or as a class when expanded; others skip it.

clone_size | j_call | v_call | d_call | cdr3_nt | cdr3_aa
. | TRBJ1-1 | TRBV4-1 | . | TGCGCCAGCAGCCAAGCAGGGGCGGGGAACACTGAAGCTTTCTTT | CASSQAGAGNTEAFF
. | TRBJ2-3 | TRBV2 | TRBD2 | TGTGCCAGCAGGTTATATAGCGGGAGGGCCATAGATACGCAGTATTTT | CASRLYSGRAIDTQYF
. | TRBJ1-4 | TRBV6-1 | . | TGTGCCAGCAGTGATTTAGCCCTTTTCCTAGGAGCAGGGGAGGAAAAACTGTTTTTT | CASSDLALFLGAGEEKLFF
. | TRBJ2-5 | TRBV30 | . | TGTGCCTGGAGTGTACCGGGAGAGACCCAGTACTTC | CAWSVPGETQYF
. | TRBJ2-1 | TRBV18 | . | TGTGCCAGCTCACCGCGCGAGGTCAGTGAGCAGTTCTTC | CASSPREVSEQFF
. | TRBJ2-2 | TRBV29-1 | . | TGCAGCGTTGGGTCGCGGGGCGATGGCGGGGAGCTGTTTTTT | CSVGSRGDGGELFF
. | TRBJ2-1 | TRBV25-1 | . | TGTGCCAGCAGTGAATCAGGGAGGAAGGAGCAGTTCTTC | CASSESGRKEQFF
. | TRBJ2-3 | TRBV7-9 | . | TGTGCCAGCAGCTTAACAGCTAGCACAGATACGCAGTATTTT | CASSLTASTDTQYF
. | TRBJ2-7 | TRBV4-2 | . | TGTGCCAGCAGCCAAGATCTAGGGGGATCGGACGAGCAGTACTTC | CASSQDLGGSDEQYF
. | TRBJ2-2 | TRBV5-8 | . | TGTGCCAGCGGCCAATTTGCAGAGGCGGGGGAGCTGTTTTTT | CASGQFAEAGELFF
. | TRBJ2-7 | TRBV5-5 | . | TGTGCCAGCAGCTTGAGGCAGGGGATCTCCTACGAGCAGTACTTC | CASSLRQGISYEQYF
. | TRBJ1-4 | TRBV5-6 | TRBD1 | TGTGCCAGCAGAAGGAGACAGGGGAGGGAAAAACTGTTTTTT | CASRRRQGREKLFF
. | TRBJ2-7 | TRBV5-8 | . | TGTGCCAGCAGCAAACAGGGTTACGAGCAGTACTTC | CASSKQGYEQYF
. | TRBJ2-5 | TRBV3-1/TRBV3-2 | TRBD2 | TGTGCCAGCAGCCAAGATCCTAGCGGGAGAGAGACCCAGTACTTC | CASSQDPSGRETQYF
once | TRBJ1-2 | TRBV27 | TRBD1 | TGTGCCAGCAGTCCAGGGGGGCCCTCTCGGAGGTTTAACTATGGCTACACCTTC | CASSPGGPSRRFNYGYTF
. | TRBJ2-6 | TRBV5-1 | . | TGCGCCAGCAGCTTGCTTAGTGGGGCCGGGGCCAACGTCCTGACTTTC | CASSLLSGAGANVLTF
few | TRBJ1-6 | TRBV5-4 | . | TGTGCCAGCAGCGCTACAGGAAACTCACCCCTCCACTTT | CASSATGNSPLHF
. | TRBJ1-2 | TRBV5-1 | . | TGCGCCAGCAGCTTGGCCGCGTGGTATGGCTACACCTTC | CASSLAAWYGYTF
. | TRBJ2-5 | TRBV4-2 | . | TGTGCCAGCAGCCAAGTTGACGCGGGACAGAGAGAGACCCAGTACTTC | CASSQVDAGQRETQYF
. | TRBJ2-7 | TRBV25-1 | TRBD1 | TGTGCCAGCAGTGACCAAAACAGGGGAGCAACCTACGAGCAGTACTTC | CASSDQNRGATYEQYF
. | TRBJ2-5 | TRBV11-2 | TRBD1 | TGTGCCAGCAGTCCCGACAGGGTATCAGAGACCCAGTACTTC | CASSPDRVSETQYF
. | TRBJ2-7 | TRBV28 | TRBD2 | TGTGCCAGCAGTTTCCCCTGGGAGGGACTAGCGGGAGGAATCTCCTACGAGCAGTACTTC | CASSFPWEGLAGGISYEQYF
. | TRBJ2-5 | TRBV19 | TRBD2 | TGTGCCAGTAGTACCCGGGGACTAGCTCGTGGAGAGACCCAGTACTTC | CASSTRGLARGETQYF
. | TRBJ2-1 | TRBV3-1/TRBV3-2 | . | TGTGCCAGCAGCCAAGATTGGCGGGGGCCGACTTACAATGAGCAGTTCTTC | CASSQDWRGPTYNEQFF
once | TRBJ2-3 | TRBV19 | TRBD1 | TGTGCCAGTGGACAGGTGGGGGCTAACACAGATACGCAGTATTTT | CASGQVGANTDTQYF
once | TRBJ2-7 | TRBV6-5 | . | TGTGCCAGCAGGGGAGACCTCTACTACGAGCAGTACTTC | CASRGDLYYEQYF
. | TRBJ2-3 | TRBV6-2/TRBV6-3 | TRBD2 | TGTGCCAGCAGTGACGGACTAGCAGGACTTTCGCATACGCAGTATTTT | CASSDGLAGLSHTQYF
. | TRBJ1-2 | TRBV19 | TRBD1 | TGTGCCAGTAGTAAGACAGGGACGGCGGACTATGGCTACACCTTC | CASSKTGTADYGYTF
. | TRBJ1-2 | TRBV7-9 | TRBD1 | TGTGCCAGCAGCCTAACCGGGACAGGGAATGGCTACACCTTC | CASSLTGTGNGYTF
. | TRBJ1-1 | TRBV7-7 | TRBD1 | TGTGCCAGCAGCTTAACCCTTACGGGACAGAGATCTAACCGGCCGAACACTGAAGCTTTCTTT | CASSLTLTGQRSNRPNTEAFF
. | TRBJ1-5 | TRBV4-1 | . | TGCGCCAGCAGCCAAGATAGATATCAGCCCCAGCATTTT | CASSQDRYQPQHF
. | TRBJ1-1 | TRBV11-2 | . | TGTGCCAGCAGCTTGTTGGGGGGAGGCACTGAAGCTTTCTTT | CASSLLGGGTEAFF
. | TRBJ1-1 | TRBV10-3 | . | TGTGCCATCCGTGAACAGGTTGGTGAAGCTTTCTTT | CAIREQVGEAFF
. | TRBJ1-5 | TRBV21-1 | . | TGTGCCAGCAGCAAAGCGAGAGGAAGATCGGGAGGACATGCCAATCAGCCCCAGCATTTT | CASSKARGRSGGHANQPQHF
few | TRBJ1-1 | TRBV9 | . | TGTGCCAGCAGCGTATTGTGGGAGGGCACTGAAGCTTTCTTT | CASSVLWEGTEAFF
few | TRBJ2-3 | TRBV30 | . | TGTGCCTGGACGGGGGTTTCGCGAGATACGCAGTATTTT | CAWTGVSRDTQYF
few | TRBJ1-1 | TRBV5-1 | . | TGCGCCAGCAGCGATCGACCCGGGTCCACTGAAGCTTTCTTT | CASSDRPGSTEAFF